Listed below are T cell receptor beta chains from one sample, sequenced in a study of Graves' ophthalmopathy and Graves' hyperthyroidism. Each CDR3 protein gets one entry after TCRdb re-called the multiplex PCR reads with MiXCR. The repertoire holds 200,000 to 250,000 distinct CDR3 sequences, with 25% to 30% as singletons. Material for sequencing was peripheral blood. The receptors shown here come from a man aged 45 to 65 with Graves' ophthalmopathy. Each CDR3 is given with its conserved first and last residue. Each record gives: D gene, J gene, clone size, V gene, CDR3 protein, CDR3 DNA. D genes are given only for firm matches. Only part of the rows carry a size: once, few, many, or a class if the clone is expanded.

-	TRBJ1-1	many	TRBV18	CASSTGTLEFGAFF	TGTGCCAGCTCAACCGGGACCCTCGAATTCGGAGCTTTCTTT
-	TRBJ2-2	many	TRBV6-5	CASSRDPNTGELFF	TGTGCCAGCAGTCGTGATCCGAACACCGGGGAGCTGTTTTTT
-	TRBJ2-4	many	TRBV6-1	CASRRTGNIQYF	TGTGCCAGCAGGAGGACGGGGAACATTCAGTACTTC
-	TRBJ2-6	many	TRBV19	CASNAPASPNSGANVLTF	TGTGCCAGTAATGCCCCGGCATCCCCTAACTCTGGGGCCAACGTCCTGACTTTC
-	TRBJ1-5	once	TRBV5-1	CASSLAAGANQPQHF	TGCGCCAGCAGCTTGGCGGCGGGCGCCAATCAGCCCCAGCATTTT
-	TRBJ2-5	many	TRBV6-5	CASSYSASGLQETQYF	TGTGCCAGCAGTTACTCGGCCTCGGGGCTTCAAGAGACCCAGTACTTC
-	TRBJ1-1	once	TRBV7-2	CASSLLANMNTEAFF	TGTGCCAGCAGCCTTCTTGCTAACATGAACACTGAAGCTTTCTTT
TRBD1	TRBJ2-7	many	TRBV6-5	CASSFLGTGAYEQYF	TGTGCCAGCAGTTTTCTAGGGACAGGGGCCTACGAGCAGTACTTC
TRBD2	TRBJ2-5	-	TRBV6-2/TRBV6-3	CASSGQASGRETQYF	TGTGCCAGCAGCGGACAGGCTAGCGGGAGGGAGACCCAGTACTTC
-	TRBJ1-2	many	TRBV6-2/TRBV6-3	CASSDRQRGYTF	TGTGCCAGCAGTGACCGACAGCGAGGCTACACCTTC
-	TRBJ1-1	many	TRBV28	CASSLVDNTEAFF	TGTGCCAGCAGTTTGGTAGACAACACTGAAGCTTTCTTT
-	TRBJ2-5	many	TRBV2	CASTHVQLQETQYF	TGTGCCAGCACTCATGTGCAGTTACAAGAGACCCAGTACTTC
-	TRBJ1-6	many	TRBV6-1	CASSESPGGASPLHF	TGTGCCAGCAGTGAAAGTCCTGGGGGGGCTTCACCCCTCCACTTT
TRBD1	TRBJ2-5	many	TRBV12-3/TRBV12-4	CASSFPTGEETQYF	TGTGCCAGCAGTTTCCCTACAGGGGAAGAGACCCAGTACTTC
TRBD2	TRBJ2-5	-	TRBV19	CASSNTGGETQYF	TGTGCCAGTAGTAACACGGGAGGGGAGACCCAGTACTTC
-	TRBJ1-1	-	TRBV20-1	CSARDPGIPPGTEAFF	TGCAGTGCTAGAGATCCGGGAATCCCCCCAGGCACTGAAGCTTTCTTT
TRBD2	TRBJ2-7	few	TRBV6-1	CASSEVGLAGDEQYF	TGTGCCAGCAGTGAGGTAGGACTAGCGGGAGACGAGCAGTACTTC
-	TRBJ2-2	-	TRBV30	CAWKTAPGTGELFF	TGTGCCTGGAAAACGGCACCGGGGACCGGGGAGCTGTTTTTT
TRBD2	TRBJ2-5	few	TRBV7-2	CASSLLAGRQETQYF	TGTGCCAGCAGCTTACTAGCGGGGCGACAAGAGACCCAGTACTTC
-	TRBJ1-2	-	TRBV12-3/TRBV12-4	CASSPMRGTGYTF	TGTGCCAGCAGTCCCATGAGGGGGACTGGCTACACCTTC
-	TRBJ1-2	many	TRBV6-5	CASSYEGGPSYGYTF	TGTGCCAGCAGTTACGAGGGAGGGCCGAGCTATGGCTACACCTTC
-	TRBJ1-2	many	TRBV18	CASSPGEGYGYTF	TGTGCCAGCTCACCCGGGGAAGGGTATGGCTACACCTTC
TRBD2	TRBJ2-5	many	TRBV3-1	CASSQRGGRDQETQYF	TGTGCCAGCAGCCAGCGGGGGGGCCGGGACCAAGAGACCCAGTACTTC
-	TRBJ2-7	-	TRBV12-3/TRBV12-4	CASRLSGPAYEQYF	TGTGCCAGCAGGCTAAGCGGACCAGCCTACGAGCAGTACTTC
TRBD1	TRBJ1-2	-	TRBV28	CASRLPGGGYTF	TGTGCCAGCAGACTTCCAGGGGGAGGCTACACCTTC
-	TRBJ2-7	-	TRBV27	CASRIQGDSYEQYF	TGTGCCAGCAGGATACAAGGGGACTCCTACGAGCAGTACTTC
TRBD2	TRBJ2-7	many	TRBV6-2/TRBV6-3	CASKNPLAGGSYEQYF	TGTGCCAGCAAAAACCCACTAGCGGGAGGATCCTACGAGCAGTACTTC
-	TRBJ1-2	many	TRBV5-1	CASSEGDGYYGYTF	TGCGCCAGCAGCGAGGGGGATGGCTACTATGGCTACACCTTC
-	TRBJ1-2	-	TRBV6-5	CASSYTAGGLANYGYTF	TGTGCCAGCAGTTACACCGCGGGGGGCCTGGCAAACTATGGCTACACCTTC
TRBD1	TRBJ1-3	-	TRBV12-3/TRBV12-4	CASRGTDGNTIYF	TGTGCCAGCAGGGGGACAGATGGAAACACCATATATTTT
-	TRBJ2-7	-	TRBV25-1	CASSQQPYEQYF	TGTGCCAGCAGTCAACAGCCCTACGAGCAGTACTTC
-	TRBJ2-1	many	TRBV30	CAWSPHSYNEQFF	TGTGCCTGGAGTCCCCACTCCTACAATGAGCAGTTCTTC
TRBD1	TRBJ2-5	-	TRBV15	CATSRLNRGEETQYF	TGTGCCACCAGCAGACTCAACAGGGGTGAAGAGACCCAGTACTTC
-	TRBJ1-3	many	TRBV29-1	CSVALSGNTIYF	TGCAGCGTTGCTCTCTCTGGAAACACCATATATTTT
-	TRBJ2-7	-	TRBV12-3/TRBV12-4	CASSVVGESGYEQYF	TGTGCCAGCAGTGTGGTAGGTGAATCTGGGTACGAGCAGTACTTC
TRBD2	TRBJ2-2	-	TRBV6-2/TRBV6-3	CASSYSLAGANTGELFF	TGTGCCAGCAGTTACAGTCTAGCGGGTGCTAACACCGGGGAGCTGTTTTTT
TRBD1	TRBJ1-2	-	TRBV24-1	CATSDFLPGQGYGYTF	TGTGCCACCAGTGATTTTCTGCCGGGACAGGGTTATGGCTACACCTTC
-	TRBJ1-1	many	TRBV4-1	CASSPRGPNTEAFF	TGCGCCAGCAGCCCTAGGGGCCCTAACACTGAAGCTTTCTTT
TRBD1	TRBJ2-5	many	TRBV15	CATSRDRGRETQYF	TGTGCCACCAGCAGAGACAGGGGGCGGGAGACCCAGTACTTC
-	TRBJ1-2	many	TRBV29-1	CSVGSGNYGYTF	TGCAGCGTTGGATCAGGGAACTATGGCTACACCTTC
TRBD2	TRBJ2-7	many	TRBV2	CASSEGLAGGAPAQYF	TGTGCCAGCAGTGAAGGGTTAGCGGGAGGCGCCCCCGCCCAGTACTTC
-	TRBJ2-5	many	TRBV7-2	CASSPQLGPETQYF	TGTGCCAGCAGCCCTCAACTAGGCCCAGAGACCCAGTACTTC
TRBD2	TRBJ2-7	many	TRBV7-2	CASSLVGGRDSYEQYF	TGTGCCAGCAGCTTAGTTGGGGGGAGGGACTCCTACGAGCAGTACTTC
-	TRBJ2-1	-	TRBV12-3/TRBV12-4	CASSSSASNEQFF	TGTGCCAGCAGTTCTAGCGCTTCAAATGAGCAGTTCTTC
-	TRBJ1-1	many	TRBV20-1	CSADGGGGTEAFF	TGCAGTGCTGACGGCGGGGGAGGCACTGAAGCTTTCTTT